This T cell receptor (beta chain) was captured by sequencing in a study of T cell changes during pregnancy in multiple sclerosis. Some clones are missing from TCRdb's copy, which holds only in-frame ones; the method was immunoSEQ multiplex PCR. The sample has more than 25,000 clones, about nine tenths seen once. Trimming cost V 5 bases and J 1 base; bases outside gene matches: 10. The CDR3 consists of 17 residues. CDR1 is SEHNR, CDR2 FQNEAQ, per germline (reference sequence). The chain combines TRBV7-9 with TRBJ2-5; 10 bases fit TRBD1. This receptor was obtained from a female donor in good health, enrolled as a control in a pregnancy study. Material: CD8+ T cells from peripheral blood mononuclear cells, obtained in the second trimester of pregnancy. CDR3 sequence: CASSPRGRDRGQETQYF. The CDR3, as DNA: TGTGCCAGCAGCCCCAGAGGTCGGGACAGGGGCCAAGAGACCCAGTACTTC.